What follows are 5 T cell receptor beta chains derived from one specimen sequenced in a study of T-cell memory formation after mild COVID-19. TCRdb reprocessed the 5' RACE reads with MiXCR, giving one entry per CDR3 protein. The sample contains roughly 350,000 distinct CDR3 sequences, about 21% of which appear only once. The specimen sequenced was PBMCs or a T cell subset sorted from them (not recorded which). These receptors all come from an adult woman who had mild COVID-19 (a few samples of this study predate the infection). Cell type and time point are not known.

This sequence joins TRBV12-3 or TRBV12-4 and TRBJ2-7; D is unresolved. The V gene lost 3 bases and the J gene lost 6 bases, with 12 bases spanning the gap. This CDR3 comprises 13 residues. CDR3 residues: CASSFVPTAEQYF. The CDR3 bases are TGTGCCAGCAGTTTCGTTCCCACAGCCGAGCAGTACTTC.

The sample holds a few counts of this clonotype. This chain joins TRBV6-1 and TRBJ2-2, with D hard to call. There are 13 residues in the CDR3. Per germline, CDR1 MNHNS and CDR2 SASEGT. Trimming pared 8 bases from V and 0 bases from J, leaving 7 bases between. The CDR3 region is CASLVTNTGELFF. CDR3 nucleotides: TGTGCCAGCCTTGTAACGAACACCGGGGAGCTGTTTTTT.

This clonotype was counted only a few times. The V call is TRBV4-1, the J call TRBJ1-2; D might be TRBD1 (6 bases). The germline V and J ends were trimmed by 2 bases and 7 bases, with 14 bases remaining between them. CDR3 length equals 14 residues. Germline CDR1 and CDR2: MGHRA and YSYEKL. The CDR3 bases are TGCGCCAGCAGCCAATTTCGGGGGGCTGTTGGCTACACCTTC. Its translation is CASSQFRGAVGYTF.

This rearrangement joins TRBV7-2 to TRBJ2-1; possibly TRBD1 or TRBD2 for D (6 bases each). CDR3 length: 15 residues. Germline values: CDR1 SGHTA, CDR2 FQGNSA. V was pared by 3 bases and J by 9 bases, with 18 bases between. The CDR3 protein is CASSFLVIGGPEQFF. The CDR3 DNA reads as TGTGCCAGCAGCTTTCTTGTTATCGGGGGCCCTGAGCAGTTCTTC.

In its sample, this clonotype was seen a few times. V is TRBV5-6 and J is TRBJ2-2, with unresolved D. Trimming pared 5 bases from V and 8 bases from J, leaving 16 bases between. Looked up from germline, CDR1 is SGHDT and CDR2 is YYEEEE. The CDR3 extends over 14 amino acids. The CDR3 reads CASSTMLTRGELFF. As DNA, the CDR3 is TGTGCCAGCAGTACTATGCTAACACGAGGGGAGCTGTTTTTT.